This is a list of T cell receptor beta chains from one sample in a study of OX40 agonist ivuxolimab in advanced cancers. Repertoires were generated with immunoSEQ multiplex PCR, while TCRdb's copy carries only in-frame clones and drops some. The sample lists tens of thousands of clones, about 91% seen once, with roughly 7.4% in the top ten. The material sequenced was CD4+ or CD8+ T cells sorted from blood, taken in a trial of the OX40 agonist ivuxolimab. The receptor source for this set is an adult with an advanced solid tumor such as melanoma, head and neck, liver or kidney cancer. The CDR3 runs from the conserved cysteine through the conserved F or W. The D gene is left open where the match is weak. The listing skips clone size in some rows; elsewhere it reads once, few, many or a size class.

CDR3nt: TGTGCCAGCAGGCTACCGGGACAGGGTAGCGACGAGCAGTACTTC
CDR3aa: CASRLPGQGSDEQYF
d_gene: -
v_gene: TRBV21-1
j_gene: TRBJ2-7
abundance: -

CDR3nt: TGTGCCAGCAGCCGCGAAAGACCGCTCTGGAGCAATCAGCCCCAGCATTTT
CDR3aa: CASSRERPLWSNQPQHF
d_gene: -
v_gene: TRBV7-8
j_gene: TRBJ1-5
abundance: few

CDR3nt: TGCGCCAGCAGCCTGGACAGTGGCCTCTATGGCTACACCTTC
CDR3aa: CASSLDSGLYGYTF
d_gene: -
v_gene: TRBV5-1
j_gene: TRBJ1-2
abundance: -

CDR3nt: TGTGCCAGCTCACCACCGAACGACTCTGGGGCCAACGTCCTGACTTTC
CDR3aa: CASSPPNDSGANVLTF
d_gene: -
v_gene: TRBV18
j_gene: TRBJ2-6
abundance: -

CDR3nt: TGTGCCATCAGTGACGAGGGCAGGGTCCTTGGAGGGCCCCAGCATTTT
CDR3aa: CAISDEGRVLGGPQHF
d_gene: -
v_gene: TRBV10-3
j_gene: TRBJ1-5
abundance: few

CDR3nt: TGTGCCAGCAGTTCCCCGGGACTAGCGGGATTATGGGGTGAGCAGTTCTTC
CDR3aa: CASSSPGLAGLWGEQFF
d_gene: TRBD2
v_gene: TRBV28
j_gene: TRBJ2-1
abundance: few

CDR3nt: TGTGCCAGCAGTTACGCGGAACAGGGGGGCACGGAGACCCAGTACTTC
CDR3aa: CASSYAEQGGTETQYF
d_gene: TRBD1
v_gene: TRBV6-5
j_gene: TRBJ2-5
abundance: once

CDR3nt: TGCGCCAGCAGCTTGGCGGGGGGCCAGACTAATGAAAAACTGTTTTTT
CDR3aa: CASSLAGGQTNEKLFF
d_gene: -
v_gene: TRBV5-1
j_gene: TRBJ1-4
abundance: -

CDR3nt: TGTGCCAGCAGTTTCCCCTCGGACAGGGGGTTTTCCTACGAGCAGTACTTC
CDR3aa: CASSFPSDRGFSYEQYF
d_gene: TRBD1
v_gene: TRBV28
j_gene: TRBJ2-7
abundance: -

CDR3nt: TGTGCCTGGAGTGAGAGGATAAATCAGCCCCAGCATTTT
CDR3aa: CAWSERINQPQHF
d_gene: -
v_gene: TRBV30
j_gene: TRBJ1-5
abundance: once

CDR3nt: TGTGCCAGCAGTGAAGACCCTCTACGGGGTAGCACAGATACGCAGTATTTT
CDR3aa: CASSEDPLRGSTDTQYF
d_gene: -
v_gene: TRBV6-4
j_gene: TRBJ2-3
abundance: once

CDR3nt: TGTGCCATCAGTGGTTCTTACGAGCAGTACTTC
CDR3aa: CAISGSYEQYF
d_gene: -
v_gene: TRBV10-3
j_gene: TRBJ2-7
abundance: -

CDR3nt: TGTGCCAGCTCTTGGGGGAACACTGAAGCTTTCTTT
CDR3aa: CASSWGNTEAFF
d_gene: -
v_gene: TRBV28
j_gene: TRBJ1-1
abundance: -

CDR3nt: TGTGCCAGCAGTTTAATTAACCCGGGACAGGAGGAGCAGTTCTTC
CDR3aa: CASSLINPGQEEQFF
d_gene: TRBD1
v_gene: TRBV28
j_gene: TRBJ2-1
abundance: -

CDR3nt: TGTGCCAGCAGTCTACGAAAGAACACCGGGGAGCTGTTTTTT
CDR3aa: CASSLRKNTGELFF
d_gene: -
v_gene: TRBV27
j_gene: TRBJ2-2
abundance: -

CDR3nt: TGTGCCAGCAGCCAAGGACAGGGGAAGGAGACCCAGTACTTC
CDR3aa: CASSQGQGKETQYF
d_gene: TRBD1
v_gene: TRBV4-2
j_gene: TRBJ2-5
abundance: -

CDR3nt: TGTGCCGACCTCCTGGGCGGGTACGGGACCGGGGAGCTGTTTTTT
CDR3aa: CADLLGGYGTGELFF
d_gene: -
v_gene: TRBV28
j_gene: TRBJ2-2
abundance: -

CDR3nt: TGTGCCTGGAGTGGGTGGGGGGATGCTTTCTTT
CDR3aa: CAWSGWGDAFF
d_gene: -
v_gene: TRBV30
j_gene: TRBJ1-1
abundance: -

CDR3nt: TGTGCCAGCACCCAACTAGCCGGCGAGCAGTACTTC
CDR3aa: CASTQLAGEQYF
d_gene: -
v_gene: TRBV28
j_gene: TRBJ2-7
abundance: -

CDR3nt: TGTGCCAGCAGCTACGCTAGCGGGTCCTATGAGCAGTTCTTC
CDR3aa: CASSYASGSYEQFF
d_gene: TRBD2
v_gene: TRBV11-3
j_gene: TRBJ2-1
abundance: -

CDR3nt: TGTGCCAGCAGCTTATGGACTAGCGGGAGGAACACCGGGGAGCTGTTTTTT
CDR3aa: CASSLWTSGRNTGELFF
d_gene: TRBD2
v_gene: TRBV7-8
j_gene: TRBJ2-2
abundance: -

CDR3nt: TGTGCCAGCAGTGAAGACAGCCTGAGGACTAATGAAAAACTGTTTTTT
CDR3aa: CASSEDSLRTNEKLFF
d_gene: -
v_gene: TRBV2
j_gene: TRBJ1-4
abundance: -

CDR3nt: TGTGCCAGCAGTTCGGAGGGAGTTATTCAGTACTTC
CDR3aa: CASSSEGVIQYF
d_gene: -
v_gene: TRBV28
j_gene: TRBJ2-4
abundance: -

CDR3nt: TGTGCCAGCAGTTTAAATAGACTACCGACAGCCAAGCAGTACTTC
CDR3aa: CASSLNRLPTAKQYF
d_gene: -
v_gene: TRBV28
j_gene: TRBJ2-7
abundance: -

CDR3nt: TGTGCCAGCAGCTTGGGTAATAATTCACCCCTCCACTTT
CDR3aa: CASSLGNNSPLHF
d_gene: -
v_gene: TRBV5-6
j_gene: TRBJ1-6
abundance: -

CDR3nt: TGTGCCAGTAGTATAGATCGGGCCGGGACTAGCGGGAGGGCTGGTGAGCAGTTCTTC
CDR3aa: CASSIDRAGTSGRAGEQFF
d_gene: TRBD2
v_gene: TRBV19
j_gene: TRBJ2-1
abundance: -

CDR3nt: TGTGCCAGCAGCCGAACTAGCGGAATAAGCACAGATACGCAGTATTTT
CDR3aa: CASSRTSGISTDTQYF
d_gene: TRBD2
v_gene: TRBV5-5
j_gene: TRBJ2-3
abundance: -

CDR3nt: TGCGCCAGCAGCACCTGGACAGGGGGCAACGAGCAGTACTTC
CDR3aa: CASSTWTGGNEQYF
d_gene: TRBD1
v_gene: TRBV5-1
j_gene: TRBJ2-7
abundance: once

CDR3nt: TGTGCTAGTGGTTTGGCCCGACTAGCGGGAGGACCTTGGAATACGCAGTATTTT
CDR3aa: CASGLARLAGGPWNTQYF
d_gene: TRBD2
v_gene: TRBV12-5
j_gene: TRBJ2-3
abundance: -

CDR3nt: TGTGCCAGTAGTTTGACAGGGGCCTTCTCTGGAAACACCATATATTTT
CDR3aa: CASSLTGAFSGNTIYF
d_gene: TRBD1
v_gene: TRBV19
j_gene: TRBJ1-3
abundance: -

CDR3nt: TGTGCCAGCAGCCCGGGACTAGCGGCGTACAATGAGCAGTTCTTC
CDR3aa: CASSPGLAAYNEQFF
d_gene: TRBD2
v_gene: TRBV7-3
j_gene: TRBJ2-1
abundance: -

CDR3nt: TGTGCCAGCAGTGAATCTGCTGGCAATACGCAGTATTTT
CDR3aa: CASSESAGNTQYF
d_gene: -
v_gene: TRBV6-1
j_gene: TRBJ2-3
abundance: -

CDR3nt: TGTGCCAGCAGCTCACGGGGAAGGGCCAACGTCCTGACTTTC
CDR3aa: CASSSRGRANVLTF
d_gene: -
v_gene: TRBV5-4
j_gene: TRBJ2-6
abundance: -

CDR3nt: TGTGCCAGTATAAAGACAGGGGTCCCCAATCAGCCCCAGCATTTT
CDR3aa: CASIKTGVPNQPQHF
d_gene: TRBD1
v_gene: TRBV19
j_gene: TRBJ1-5
abundance: -

CDR3nt: TGTGCCAGTAGGGGGGCGTACACCGGGGAGCTGTTTTTT
CDR3aa: CASRGAYTGELFF
d_gene: -
v_gene: TRBV19
j_gene: TRBJ2-2
abundance: -

CDR3nt: TGTGCCAGTAGTTCGGGGATCCCTGGGAAGACCCAGTACTTC
CDR3aa: CASSSGIPGKTQYF
d_gene: -
v_gene: TRBV19
j_gene: TRBJ2-5
abundance: -

CDR3nt: TGTGCCAGCGGGACACGTCGCGACGAGCAGTACTTC
CDR3aa: CASGTRRDEQYF
d_gene: -
v_gene: TRBV28
j_gene: TRBJ2-7
abundance: -

CDR3nt: TGTGCCAGCTCACCCCGACTAGCGGCTAACACCGGGGAGCTGTTTTTT
CDR3aa: CASSPRLAANTGELFF
d_gene: TRBD2
v_gene: TRBV18
j_gene: TRBJ2-2
abundance: -

CDR3nt: TGTGCTAGTGGTTTGCCCCTTGGGACTAGCGGGAGGGCCCGCTACGAGCAGTACTTC
CDR3aa: CASGLPLGTSGRARYEQYF
d_gene: TRBD2
v_gene: TRBV12-5
j_gene: TRBJ2-7
abundance: -

CDR3nt: TGCAGCGTTGACAGGGTAGGAGGAGAGACCCAGTACTTC
CDR3aa: CSVDRVGGETQYF
d_gene: -
v_gene: TRBV29-1
j_gene: TRBJ2-5
abundance: few

CDR3nt: TGTGCCAGCAGCCGACAGGGTCAAATCGCTGAAGCTTTCTTT
CDR3aa: CASSRQGQIAEAFF
d_gene: TRBD1
v_gene: TRBV6-5
j_gene: TRBJ1-1
abundance: -

CDR3nt: TGTGCCGGCAGCTTAGCGCAGGGCAGCCCCTATGGCTACACCTTC
CDR3aa: CAGSLAQGSPYGYTF
d_gene: -
v_gene: TRBV7-9
j_gene: TRBJ1-2
abundance: -